Listed here are 12 T cell receptor beta chains from one sample, sequenced in a study of control samples from healthy donors and cancer patients. The assay was immunoSEQ multiplex PCR, and TCRdb's table has in-frame clones only and misses some. In the table there are roughly 130,000 clones, about 93% of which are singletons. The sample was PBMCs. All receptors come from a man aged 55-75 years with colorectal cancer.

J is TRBJ1-6 and V is TRBV30; a possible D gene is TRBD1 (5 bases). The CDR3 sequence is 12 residues long. Trimming took 5 bases from V and 10 from J, leaving 12 bases between them. CDR1 GTSNPN and CDR2 SVGIG come from the germline V gene (reference sequence). CDR3 in DNA: TGTGCCTGGCGGGACCCCGGGTCACCCCTCCACTTT. It encodes CAWRDPGSPLHF.

V is TRBV9 and J is TRBJ2-2; D might be TRBD1 or TRBD2, each matching 6 bases. Germline V CDR1 and CDR2: SGDLS, YYNGEE. V was shortened by 4 bases and J by 7 bases, with 17 bases between the two germline ends. The CDR3 extends over 15 amino acids. CDR3 coding DNA: TGTGCCAGCAGCCCAGGGGTCGGGGGAAGCGGGGAGCTGTTTTTT. This translates into CASSPGVGGSGELFF. Full variable domain (missing parts from reference TRBV9 and TRBJ2-2): DSGVTQTPKHLITATGQRVTLRCSPRSGDLSVYWYQQSLDQGLQFLIQYYNGEERAKGNILERFSAQQFPDLHSELNLSSLELGDSALYFCASSPGVGGSGELFFGEGSRLTVL.

CDR3 sequence reads: CASSAKPGLSYNSPLHF. The CDR3 DNA follows: TGTGCCAGCAGCGCCAAGCCAGGGCTCTCCTATAATTCACCCCTCCACTTT. The rearrangement links TRBV11-2 to TRBJ1-6; D is perhaps TRBD1 (5 bases). V was trimmed by 5 bases and J by 0 bases, leaving 14 bases between them. CDR1 is SGHAT, CDR2 FQNNGV, per germline. The CDR3 is 17 amino acids. The whole variable domain, filled in from reference TRBV11-2 and TRBJ1-6, reads EAGVAQSPRYKIIEKRQSVAFWCNPISGHATLYWYQQILGQGPKLLIQFQNNGVVDDSQLPKDRFSAERLKGVDSTLKIQPAKLEDSAVYLCASSAKPGLSYNSPLHFGNGTRLTVT.

This rearrangement joins TRBV10-2 to TRBJ2-5, with D perhaps being TRBD1 or TRBD2 (6 bases each). Deletions cut 8 bases from V and 2 bases from J, with 18 bases between. Germline loops: CDR1 WSHSY, CDR2 SAAADI. The CDR3 contains 15 residues. CDR3 amino acids: CASASGAATQETQYF. CDR3 sequence (DNA): TGCGCCAGCGCCTCGGGGGCGGCTACACAAGAGACCCAGTACTTC.

J is TRBJ2-4 and V is TRBV18; D call uncertain. The CDR3 extends over 17 amino acids. Trimming shortened V by 3 bases and J by 0 bases, and 15 bases separated the two germline ends. Germline CDR1 KGHSH, CDR2 LQKENI. The CDR3 DNA reads TGTGCCAGCTCACCGGCGAACACCCGGATAGCCAAAAACATTCAGTACTTC. As protein: CASSPANTRIAKNIQYF.

The chain has TRBV6-6 and TRBJ2-7; 12 bases fit TRBD2. Germline V gene sequence: CDR1 MNHNY, CDR2 SVGAGI (reference sequence). The ends lost 5 bases at V and 7 bases at J; junction bases unmatched: 12. The CDR3 runs 16 residues. This CDR3 is CASSVLAGGALREQYF. The CDR3 DNA reads TGTGCCAGCAGTGTTCTAGCGGGGGGGGCCCTGAGGGAGCAGTACTTC.

This clone was seen once. The chain links TRBV19 to TRBJ1-1, with D hard to call. This CDR3 has 16 amino acids. Trimming removed 0 bases at V and 1 base at J, with 12 bases between. Germline V lookup: CDR1 LNHDA, CDR2 SQIVND (reference sequence). The CDR3 coding sequence is TGTGCCAGTAGTATAGATCCCGCAGCAGCGAACACTGAAGCTTTCTTT. Translated: CASSIDPAAANTEAFF.

The rearrangement joins TRBV7-9 to TRBJ1-5; possible D gene TRBD1, 5 bases. The length of the CDR3 is 14 residues. V lost 5 bases and J lost 3, with 11 bases in between. From germline, CDR1 is SEHNR and CDR2 FQNEAQ (reference sequence). CDR3 sequence: CASSPGGINQPQHF. The CDR3, as DNA: TGTGCCAGCAGCCCCGGGGGGATCAATCAGCCCCAGCATTTT.

The chain carries TRBV9 and TRBJ1-2; D gene uncertain. The CDR3 has 12 amino acids. Germline V gene sequence: CDR1 SGDLS, CDR2 YYNGEE. V was shortened by 0 bases and J by 8 bases, with 8 bases between the two germline ends. This chain's CDR3 is CASSVVGGGYTF. The CDR3 nucleotides are TGTGCCAGCAGCGTAGTGGGTGGAGGCTACACCTTC.

This clone was counted a few times. The chain combines TRBV4-2 with TRBJ2-1; D perhaps matches TRBD2 (8 bases). The CDR3 contains 16 residues. The V gene lost 4 bases and the J gene lost 3 bases, with 16 bases spanning the gap. CDR1 is LGHNA and CDR2 is YNFKEQ in the germline V gene. DNA for the CDR3: TGTGCCAGCAGCCCCACAGGGGCGGGGGGCTACAATGAGCAGTTCTTC. Translation: CASSPTGAGGYNEQFF.

The gene calls are TRBV5-4 and TRBJ2-2; D is perhaps TRBD1 (6 bases). The ends were cut back, 5 bases at V and 2 bases at J, with 22 bases in the middle. The germline CDR1 and CDR2 sequences are SGHNT and YYREEE (reference sequence). The length of the CDR3 is 18 residues. The CDR3, as DNA: TGTGCCAGCAGTCAGGATGGTCTGGTGGGGGCCAACACCGGGGAGCTGTTTTTT. As protein: CASSQDGLVGANTGELFF. Full variable domain (outside the CDR3, taken from reference TRBV5-4 and TRBJ2-2): ETGVTQSPTHLIKTRGQQVTLRCSSQSGHNTVSWYQQALGQGPQFIFQYYREEENGRGNFPPRFSGLQFPNYSSELNVNALELDDSALYLCASSQDGLVGANTGELFFGEGSRLTVL.

V usage is TRBV4-2 and J usage is TRBJ2-7, with 7 bases matching TRBD2. This CDR3 has 15 amino acids. Trimming removed 2 bases from V and 5 bases from J; junction bases left unmatched: 9. CDR1 and CDR2 from the germline V gene are LGHNA and YNFKEQ. CDR3 residues: CASSQSDRRENEQYF. In DNA, the CDR3 is TGTGCCAGCAGCCAAAGTGACCGGCGGGAGAACGAGCAGTACTTC.